The rows below give T cell receptor beta chains drawn from one sample of a study of cytomegalovirus exposure and HLA in healthy donors. Clones were sequenced by immunoSEQ multiplex PCR, and TCRdb holds only the in-frame ones, with some missing. The repertoire consists of approximately 200,000 clones, with about 69% occurring once and the leading ten covering about 4.4%. The sequenced material came from PBMCs. The receptor source for this set is a man aged 25-40 years in good health and CMV-seropositive. Each CDR3 is given with its conserved first and last residue. A D gene is named only where the DNA matches it firmly. Size tells how often a clone was seen (once, few, many) or the class of an expanded clone, and some rows leave it out.

D gene	V gene	J gene	clone size	CDR3 DNA	CDR3 protein
-	TRBV25-1	TRBJ1-6	few	TGTGCCAGCAGTGAATATCGGGGAGAAGGGTCCTATAATTCACCCCTCCACTTT	CASSEYRGEGSYNSPLHF
-	TRBV19	TRBJ2-1	few	TGTGCCAGCCAACCCGGGAGTAGCTCCTACAATGAGCAGTTCTTC	CASQPGSSSYNEQFF
-	TRBV18	TRBJ2-6	-	TGTGCCAGCTCACCACCAAATCTCTCTGGGGCCAACGTCCTGACTTTC	CASSPPNLSGANVLTF
-	TRBV10-3	TRBJ1-1	few	TGTGCCATCAGTGGACCCTCTGGGGGGACTGAAGCTTTCTTT	CAISGPSGGTEAFF
TRBD2	TRBV9	TRBJ2-1	-	TGTGCCAGCTCCCTAGCGGGAGGCCTCAATGAGCAGTTCTTC	CASSLAGGLNEQFF
TRBD2	TRBV5-1	TRBJ2-3	once	TGCGCCAGCAGCTCCCCTAGCGGGGGGGGAGATACGCAGTATTTT	CASSSPSGGGDTQYF
-	TRBV4-3	TRBJ1-5	few	TGCGCCAGCAGCCAAGACGGGGATCAGCCCCAGCATTTT	CASSQDGDQPQHF
-	TRBV2	TRBJ2-5	-	TGTGCCAGCAGTGAAAGGCTAGGAGGGGAGACCCAGTACTTC	CASSERLGGETQYF
TRBD1	TRBV2	TRBJ1-4	few	TGTGCCAGCAGTGATTCAGGGGGCGGCCCAACTAATGAAAAACTGTTTTTT	CASSDSGGGPTNEKLFF
-	TRBV6-5	TRBJ2-5	-	TGTGCCAGCAGTTACGGCGGAGAAGAGACCCAGTACTTC	CASSYGGEETQYF
-	TRBV29-1	TRBJ2-1	once	TGCAGCGTCCAGGGGAGGGTAAGGAATGAGCAGTTCTTC	CSVQGRVRNEQFF
-	TRBV7-2	TRBJ1-1	-	TGTGCCAGCAGCTTTCTATCGAGCGCTGAAGCTTTCTTT	CASSFLSSAEAFF
TRBD1	TRBV11-2	TRBJ1-2	-	TGTGCCAGCAGCTTGGGACAGCTAAACTATGGCTACACCTTC	CASSLGQLNYGYTF
-	TRBV4-1	TRBJ1-2	few	TGCGCCAGCAGCCAACGCGGAGCTAACTATGGCTACACCTTC	CASSQRGANYGYTF